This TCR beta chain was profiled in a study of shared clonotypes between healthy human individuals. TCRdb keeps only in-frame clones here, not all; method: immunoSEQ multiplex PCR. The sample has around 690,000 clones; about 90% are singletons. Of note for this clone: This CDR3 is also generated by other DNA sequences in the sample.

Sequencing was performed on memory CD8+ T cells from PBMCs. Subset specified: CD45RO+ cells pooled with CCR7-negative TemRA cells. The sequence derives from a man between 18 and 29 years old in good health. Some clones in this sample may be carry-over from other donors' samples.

The CDR3 is CASSLERNQPQHF. The CDR3 nucleotides read TGCGCCAGCAGCCTAGAACGCAATCAGCCCCAGCATTTT. V is TRBV4-3 and J is TRBJ1-5; no firm D call. The germline V gene encodes CDR1 LGHNA and CDR2 YSLEER. There are 13 residues in the CDR3. Deletions cut 4 bases from V and 2 bases from J, with 6 bases between.